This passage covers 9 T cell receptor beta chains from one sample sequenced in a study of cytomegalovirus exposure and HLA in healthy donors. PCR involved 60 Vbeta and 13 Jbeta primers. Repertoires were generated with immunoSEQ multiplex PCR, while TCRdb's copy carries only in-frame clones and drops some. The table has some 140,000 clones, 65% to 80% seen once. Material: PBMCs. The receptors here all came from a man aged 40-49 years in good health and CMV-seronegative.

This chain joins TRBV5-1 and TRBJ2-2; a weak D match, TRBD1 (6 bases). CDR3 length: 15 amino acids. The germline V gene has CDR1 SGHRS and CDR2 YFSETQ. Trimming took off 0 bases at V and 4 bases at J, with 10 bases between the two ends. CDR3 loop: CASSLAGVFTGELFF. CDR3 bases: TGCGCCAGCAGCTTGGCAGGGGTATTCACCGGGGAGCTGTTTTTT.

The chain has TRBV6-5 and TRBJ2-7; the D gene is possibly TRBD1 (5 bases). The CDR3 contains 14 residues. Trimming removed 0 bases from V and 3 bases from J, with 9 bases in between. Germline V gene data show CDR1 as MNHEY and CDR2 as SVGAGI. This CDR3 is CASSYSWQGYEQYF. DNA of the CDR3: TGTGCCAGCAGTTACTCGTGGCAGGGCTACGAGCAGTACTTC.

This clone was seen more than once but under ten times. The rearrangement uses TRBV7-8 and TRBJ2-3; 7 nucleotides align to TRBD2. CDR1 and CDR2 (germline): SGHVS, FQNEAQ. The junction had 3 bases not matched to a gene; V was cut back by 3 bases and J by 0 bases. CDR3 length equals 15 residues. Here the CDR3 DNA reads TGTGCCAGCAGCTTCCAAGCGGGGAGCACAGATACGCAGTATTTT. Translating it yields CASSFQAGSTDTQYF.

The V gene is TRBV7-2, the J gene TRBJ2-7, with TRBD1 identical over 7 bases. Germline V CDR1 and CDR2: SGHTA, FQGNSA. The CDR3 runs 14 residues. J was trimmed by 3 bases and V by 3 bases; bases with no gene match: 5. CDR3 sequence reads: CASSFYRDSYEQYF. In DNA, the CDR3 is TGTGCCAGCAGCTTCTACCGGGACAGCTACGAGCAGTACTTC.

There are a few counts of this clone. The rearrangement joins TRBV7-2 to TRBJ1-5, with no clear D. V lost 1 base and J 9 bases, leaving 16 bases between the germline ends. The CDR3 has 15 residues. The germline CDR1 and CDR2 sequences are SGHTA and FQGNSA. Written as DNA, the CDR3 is TGTGCCAGCAGCTTAGTAGCGAAAGCTGCCGGGCCCCAGCATTTT. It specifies CASSLVAKAAGPQHF.

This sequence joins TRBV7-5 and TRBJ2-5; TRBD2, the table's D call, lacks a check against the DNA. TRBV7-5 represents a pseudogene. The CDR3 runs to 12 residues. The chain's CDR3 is CARSLTLGPQYF. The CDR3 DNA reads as TGTGCCAGAAGCCTGACTTTGGGTCCCCAGTACTTC.

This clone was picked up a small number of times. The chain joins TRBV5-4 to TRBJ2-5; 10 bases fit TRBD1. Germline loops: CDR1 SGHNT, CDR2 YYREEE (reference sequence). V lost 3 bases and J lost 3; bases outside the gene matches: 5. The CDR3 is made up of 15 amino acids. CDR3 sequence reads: CASSWDRGNEETQYF. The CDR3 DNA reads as TGTGCCAGCAGCTGGGACAGGGGAAACGAAGAGACCCAGTACTTC.

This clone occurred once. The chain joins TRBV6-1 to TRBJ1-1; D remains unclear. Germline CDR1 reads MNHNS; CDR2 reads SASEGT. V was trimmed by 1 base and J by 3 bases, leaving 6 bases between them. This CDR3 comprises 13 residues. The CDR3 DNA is TGTGCCAGCAGTGAAGTCTCGGACACTGAAGCTTTCTTT. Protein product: CASSEVSDTEAFF.

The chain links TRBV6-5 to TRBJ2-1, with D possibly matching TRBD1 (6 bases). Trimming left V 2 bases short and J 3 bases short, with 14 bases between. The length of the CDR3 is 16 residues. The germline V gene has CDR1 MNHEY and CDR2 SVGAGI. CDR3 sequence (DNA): TGTGCCAGCAGTTACGGTTGGGACAAAATCTACAATGAGCAGTTCTTC. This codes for CASSYGWDKIYNEQFF.